This record looks at one T cell receptor (beta chain) sequence and its context. The CDR3 is 13 amino acids. With 6 bases removed from V and 1 base from J, the gap between germline ends came to 10 bases. From germline, CDR1 is SGHAT and CDR2 FQNNGV. This sample is part of a study of control samples from healthy donors and cancer patients. Assay: immunoSEQ multiplex PCR; the TCRdb copy retains only in-frame clones and omits some. The table includes about 160,000 clones, roughly 92% detected once. The receptor's source is a woman aged 25 to 39 in good health. The sequencing sample was made of blood. The V gene is TRBV11-2, the J gene TRBJ2-7; a weak D match, TRBD1 (6 bases). CDR3 bases: TGTGCCAGCAGGCTAGGGGGTTCCTACGAGCAGTACTTC. Translating it yields CASRLGGSYEQYF.